A single T cell receptor beta chain is shown here with its context. V lost 3 bases, J lost 10 bases, and 15 bases lay in between. Germline V gives CDR1 MNHEY, CDR2 SMNVEV (reference sequence). This CDR3 is built from 14 residues. This entry is derived from a study of blood T cell repertoires in COVID-19. Original analysis: Estimation of nucleated cell counts was performed using reference gene primer amplification. Sequencing was performed with immunoSEQ multiplex PCR; in TCRdb, only in-frame clones are kept and a portion is missing. V and J calls and clone size are copied from that table; D and trimming were computed from the DNA. The sample lists 200,000 to 300,000 clones, approximately 89% occurring once.

Sequences were obtained from peripheral blood. This receptor was obtained from a woman in her forties or fifties with acute or convalescent COVID-19. This chain joins TRBV27 and TRBJ1-4; no firm D call. CDR3 in DNA: TGTGCCAGCAGTTTCCGACCTCCTGAGGGAAAACTGTTTTTT. This translates into CASSFRPPEGKLFF.